The clone carrying this TCR beta chain was detected a few times. One end of the junction does not line up with germline, which may come from a read error. The data were taken from a study of blood T cells in healthy people across ages. Together with a sample-barcoded 5' primer, a J-beta primer mix was included in a second PCR lasting about 7 to 12 cycles. TCRdb itself ran the 5' RACE reads through MiXCR, one entry per CDR3 protein. This table holds some 560,000 distinct CDR3 sequences, approximately 26% found once. These sequences were also reported in another study, on T cells of mothers and their children.

This receptor was identified in a boy younger than 10 in good health. Material for sequencing was blood.

CDR3 DNA: TGCAGTGCTAGGGCCCTGGATAGCGGGAGTGGCCAAGAGACTCAGTACTTC. It encodes CSARALDSGSGQETQYF. The rearrangement joins TRBV20-1 to TRBJ2-5; 9 bases line up with TRBD2. The CDR3 contains 17 residues. Germline V CDR1 and CDR2: DFQATT, SNEGSKA (reference sequence).